This TCR beta chain originates from a study of T cell responses to AZD1222 COVID-19 vaccine. The study's findings and limits: There were mostly white British donors and more females than males, and clonal diversity was possibly underestimated. Nearly half of spike-specific TCRs reportedly target variant regions that are unmutated in the B.1.351 and B.1.1.7 variants. Rises in breadth and depth of Spike-specific TCRs came after two AZD1222 doses.

Trimming cost V 7 bases and J 2 bases, with 14 bases left between them. The germline V gene encodes CDR1 SGHAT and CDR2 FQNNGV. The CDR3 spans 14 residues. Profiled with immunoSEQ multiplex PCR; TCRdb holds only in-frame clones, not every one. The sample carries approximately 88,000 clones, about nine tenths recorded once. Note on this clone: Its target is unknown.

Second-dose groups at about 4 or about 12 weeks were pooled. This sequence joins TRBV11-2 and TRBJ1-1, with D maybe TRBD1 (6 bases). The sequencing here drew on peripheral blood, taken 28 days after the second AZD1222 dose. This receptor was identified in an adult who received the AZD1222 COVID-19 vaccine. CDR3 amino acids: CASTSDRVNTEAFF. In DNA, the CDR3 is TGTGCCAGCACCTCGGACAGAGTTAACACTGAAGCTTTCTTT.